The sequence of this T cell receptor (beta chain) was determined in a study of OX40 agonist ivuxolimab in advanced cancers. About the study: The patients got ivuxolimab, which is an agonistic anti-OX40 (CD134) antibody.

Assay used: immunoSEQ multiplex PCR; TCRdb lists only in-frame clones, some missing. The table records tens of thousands of clones, about nine tenths of them present only once. Study-wide findings and caveats: Circulating CD4+ and CD8+ T cells showed clonal expansion by week 6 at 0.1 to 3.0 mg/kg.

Individuals having autoimmune disease history or systemic immunosuppression were not enrolled. With regard to this clone: Its cognate antigen is unknown.

The CDR3 has 14 amino acids. Germline V gene lookup returns CDR1 SGHTA and CDR2 FQGNSA. V was pared by 2 bases and J by 1 base, with 7 bases between. Sequenced material: CD4+ or CD8+ T cells sorted from blood, taken in a trial of the OX40 agonist ivuxolimab. The rearrangement links TRBV7-2 to TRBJ2-3, with D unclear. This clonotype was sampled from an adult with an advanced solid tumor such as melanoma, head and neck, liver or kidney cancer. The CDR3 loop reads CASSLRLGTDTQYF. Written as DNA, the CDR3 is TGTGCCAGCAGCTTAAGGTTGGGCACAGATACGCAGTATTTT. Full variable domain (remainder filled in from reference TRBV7-2 and TRBJ2-3): GAGVSQSPSNKVTEKGKDVELRCDPISGHTALYWYRQSLGQGLEFLIYFQGNSAPDKSGLPSDRFSAERTGGSVSTLTIQRTQQEDSAVYLCASSLRLGTDTQYFGPGTRLTVL.